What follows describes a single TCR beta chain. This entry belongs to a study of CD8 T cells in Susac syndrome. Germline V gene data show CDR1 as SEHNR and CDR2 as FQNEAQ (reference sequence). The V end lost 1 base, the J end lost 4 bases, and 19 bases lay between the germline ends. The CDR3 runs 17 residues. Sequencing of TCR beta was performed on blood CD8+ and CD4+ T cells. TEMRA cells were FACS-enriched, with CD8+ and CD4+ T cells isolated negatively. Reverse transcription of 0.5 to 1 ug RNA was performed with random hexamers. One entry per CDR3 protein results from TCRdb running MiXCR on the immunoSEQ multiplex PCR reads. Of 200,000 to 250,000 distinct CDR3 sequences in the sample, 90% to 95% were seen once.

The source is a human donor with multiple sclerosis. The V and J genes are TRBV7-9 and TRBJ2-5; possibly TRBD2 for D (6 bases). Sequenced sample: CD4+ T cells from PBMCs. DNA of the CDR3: TGTGCCAGCAGCTTAGGTAACCGGGACCCCGGGAGAGAGACCCAGTACTTC. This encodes CASSLGNRDPGRETQYF.